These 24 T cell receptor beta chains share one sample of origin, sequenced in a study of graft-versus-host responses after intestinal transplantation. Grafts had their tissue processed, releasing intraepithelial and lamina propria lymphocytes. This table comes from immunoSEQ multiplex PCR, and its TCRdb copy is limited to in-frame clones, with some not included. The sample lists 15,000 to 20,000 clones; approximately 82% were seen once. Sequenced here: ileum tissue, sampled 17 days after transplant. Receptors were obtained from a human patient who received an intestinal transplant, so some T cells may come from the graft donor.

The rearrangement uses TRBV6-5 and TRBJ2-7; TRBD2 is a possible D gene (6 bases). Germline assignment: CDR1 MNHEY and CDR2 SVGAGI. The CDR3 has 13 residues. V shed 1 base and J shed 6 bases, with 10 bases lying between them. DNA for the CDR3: TGTGCCAGCAGTTACTACGGGAGAGGCGAGCAGTACTTC. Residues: CASSYYGRGEQYF.

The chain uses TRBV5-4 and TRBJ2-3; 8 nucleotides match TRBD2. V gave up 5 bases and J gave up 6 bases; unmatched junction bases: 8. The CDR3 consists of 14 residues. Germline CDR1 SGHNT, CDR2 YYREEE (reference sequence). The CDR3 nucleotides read TGTGCCAGCAGTACGACAGCGGGAGCCGATACGCAGTATTTT. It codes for CASSTTAGADTQYF. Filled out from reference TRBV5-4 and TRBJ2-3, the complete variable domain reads ETGVTQSPTHLIKTRGQQVTLRCSSQSGHNTVSWYQQALGQGPQFIFQYYREEENGRGNFPPRFSGLQFPNYSSELNVNALELDDSALYLCASSTTAGADTQYFGPGTRLTVL.

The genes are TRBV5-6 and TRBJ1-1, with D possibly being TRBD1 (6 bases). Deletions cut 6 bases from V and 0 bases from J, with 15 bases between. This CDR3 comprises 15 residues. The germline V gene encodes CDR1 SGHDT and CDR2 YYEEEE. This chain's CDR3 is CASTNEGQLNTEAFF. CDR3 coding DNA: TGTGCCAGCACCAATGAGGGACAACTGAACACTGAAGCTTTCTTT.

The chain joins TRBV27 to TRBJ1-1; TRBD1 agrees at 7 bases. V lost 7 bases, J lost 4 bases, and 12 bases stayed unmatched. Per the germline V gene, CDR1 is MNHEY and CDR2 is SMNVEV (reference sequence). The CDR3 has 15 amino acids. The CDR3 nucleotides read TGTGCCAGCATCCCGGAAAGGGGGCGAAGCACTGAAGCTTTCTTT. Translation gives CASIPERGRSTEAFF.

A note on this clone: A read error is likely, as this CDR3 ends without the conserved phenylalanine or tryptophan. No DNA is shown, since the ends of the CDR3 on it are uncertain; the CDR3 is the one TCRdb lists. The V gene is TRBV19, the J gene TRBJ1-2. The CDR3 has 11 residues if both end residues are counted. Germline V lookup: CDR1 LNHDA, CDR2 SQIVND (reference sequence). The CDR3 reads CAGRHPQSQRG.

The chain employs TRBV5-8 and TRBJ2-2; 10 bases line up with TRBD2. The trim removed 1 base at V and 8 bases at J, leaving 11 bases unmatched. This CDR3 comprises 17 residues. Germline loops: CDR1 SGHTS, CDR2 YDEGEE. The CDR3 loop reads CASSLIAGGSTEGELFF. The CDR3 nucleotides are TGTGCCAGCAGCTTGATAGCGGGAGGCTCCACAGAAGGGGAGCTGTTTTTT.

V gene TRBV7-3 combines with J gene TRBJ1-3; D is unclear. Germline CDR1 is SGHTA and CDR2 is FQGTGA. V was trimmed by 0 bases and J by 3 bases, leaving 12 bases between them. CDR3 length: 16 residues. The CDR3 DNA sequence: TGTGCCAGCAGCTTAACGAGTATGTCAATTGGAAACACCATATATTTT. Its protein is CASSLTSMSIGNTIYF.

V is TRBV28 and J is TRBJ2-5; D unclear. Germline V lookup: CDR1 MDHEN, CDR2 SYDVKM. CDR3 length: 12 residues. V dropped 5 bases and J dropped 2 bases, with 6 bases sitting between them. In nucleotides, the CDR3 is TGTGCCAGCAGTCCCGAGCAAGAGACCCAGTACTTC. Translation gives CASSPEQETQYF. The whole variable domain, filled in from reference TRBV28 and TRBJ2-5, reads DVKVTQSSRYLVKRTGEKVFLECVQDMDHENMFWYRQDPGLGLRLIYFSYDVKMKEKGDIPEGYSVSREKKERFSLILESASTNQTSMYLCASSPEQETQYFGPGTRLLVL.

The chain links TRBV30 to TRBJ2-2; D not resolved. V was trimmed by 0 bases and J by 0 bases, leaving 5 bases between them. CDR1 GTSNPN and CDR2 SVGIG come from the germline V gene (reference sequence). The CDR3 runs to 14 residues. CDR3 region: CAWSVGSNTGELFF. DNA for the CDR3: TGTGCCTGGAGTGTCGGTTCGAACACCGGGGAGCTGTTTTTT.

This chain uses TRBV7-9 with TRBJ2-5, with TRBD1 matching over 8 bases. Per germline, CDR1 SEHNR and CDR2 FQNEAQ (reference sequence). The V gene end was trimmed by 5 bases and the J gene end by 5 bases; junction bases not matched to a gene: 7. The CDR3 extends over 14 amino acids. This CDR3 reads CASSITGGRETQYF. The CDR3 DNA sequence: TGTGCCAGCAGCATAACAGGGGGAAGGGAGACCCAGTACTTC. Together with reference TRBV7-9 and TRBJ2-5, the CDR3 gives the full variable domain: DTGVSQNPRHKITKRGQNVTFRCDPISEHNRLYWYRQTLGQGPEFLTYFQNEAQLEKSRLLSDRFSAERPKGSFSTLEIQRTEQGDSAMYLCASSITGGRETQYFGPGTRLLVL.

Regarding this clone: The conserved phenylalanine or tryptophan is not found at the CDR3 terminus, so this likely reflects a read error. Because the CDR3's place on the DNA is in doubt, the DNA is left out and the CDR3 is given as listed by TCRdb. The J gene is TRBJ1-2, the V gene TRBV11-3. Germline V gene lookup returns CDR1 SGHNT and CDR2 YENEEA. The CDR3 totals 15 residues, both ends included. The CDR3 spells CASSTACDLGKTYGY.

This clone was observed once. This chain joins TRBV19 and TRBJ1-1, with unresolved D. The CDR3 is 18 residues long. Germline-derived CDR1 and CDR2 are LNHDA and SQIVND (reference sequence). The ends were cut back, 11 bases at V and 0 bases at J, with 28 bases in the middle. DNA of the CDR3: TGTGCCTTAGCCCCCTGGCCCGGGTTTGCGGGGATGAACACTGAAGCTTTCTTT. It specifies CALAPWPGFAGMNTEAFF.

CDR3 bases: TGTGCCAGCAGCTTAGAGGGTAGCGGGATCACAGATACGCAGTATTTT. This codes for CASSLEGSGITDTQYF. The chain carries TRBV13 and TRBJ2-3; 8 bases agree with TRBD2. The CDR3 totals 16 residues. Germline V lookup: CDR1 PRHDT, CDR2 FYEKMQ (reference sequence). With V trimmed by 1 base and J by 2 bases, 5 bases remained unmatched. The full variable domain, with the rest looked up from reference TRBV13 and TRBJ2-3, is AAGVIQSPRHLIKEKRETATLKCYPIPRHDTVYWYQQGPGQDPQFLISFYEKMQSDKGSIPDRFSAQQFSDYHSELNMSSLELGDSALYFCASSLEGSGITDTQYFGPGTRLTVL.

The CDR3 loop is CASSFQLAGISLQYF. CDR3 nucleotides: TGTGCCAGCAGCTTTCAACTAGCGGGAATATCCTTGCAGTATTTT. The V call is TRBV7-2, the J call TRBJ2-3; 10 positions agree with TRBD2. The germline gives CDR1 SGHTA, CDR2 FQGNSA. This CDR3 region has 15 residues. J gave up 11 bases and V 3 bases, and 11 bases lay outside the gene matches.

This CDR3 is CASSEVASTDTQYF. CDR3 nucleotide sequence: TGTGCCAGCAGTGAAGTAGCTAGCACAGATACGCAGTATTTT. The V call is TRBV6-1, the J call TRBJ2-3; no clear D. This CDR3 comprises 14 residues. The germline V and J ends were trimmed by 1 base and 0 bases, with 5 bases remaining between them. CDR1 and CDR2 (germline): MNHNS, SASEGT.

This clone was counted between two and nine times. CDR3 amino acids: CASSLVDDGAYEQYF. For the CDR3, the DNA is TGTGCCAGCAGCTTGGTTGATGACGGGGCCTACGAGCAGTACTTC. This rearrangement joins TRBV5-6 to TRBJ2-7; TRBD2 is a possible D gene (5 bases). The V gene's germline CDR1 is SGHDT and CDR2 YYEEEE. This CDR3 comprises 15 residues. The V end lost 0 bases, the J end lost 2 bases, and 12 bases lay between the germline ends.

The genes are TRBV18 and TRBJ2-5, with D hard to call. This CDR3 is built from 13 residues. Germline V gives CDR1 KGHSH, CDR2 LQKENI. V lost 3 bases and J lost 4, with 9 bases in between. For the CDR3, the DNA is TGTGCCAGCTCACCGGGGTATCGAGAGACCCAGTACTTC. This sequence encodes CASSPGYRETQYF.

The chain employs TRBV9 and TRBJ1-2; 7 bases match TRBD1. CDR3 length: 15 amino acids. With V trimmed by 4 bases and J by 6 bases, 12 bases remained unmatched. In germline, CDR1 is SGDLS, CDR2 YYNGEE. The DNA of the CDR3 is TGTGCCAGCAGCTCCCCGGACGGGACAGTTAATGGCTACACCTTC. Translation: CASSSPDGTVNGYTF.

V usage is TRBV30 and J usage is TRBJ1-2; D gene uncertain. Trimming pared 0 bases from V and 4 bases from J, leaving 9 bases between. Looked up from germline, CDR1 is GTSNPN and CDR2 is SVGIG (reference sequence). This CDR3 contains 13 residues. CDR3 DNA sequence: TGTGCCTGGAGTGTAGGAGGCGTCTATGGCTACACCTTC. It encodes CAWSVGGVYGYTF.

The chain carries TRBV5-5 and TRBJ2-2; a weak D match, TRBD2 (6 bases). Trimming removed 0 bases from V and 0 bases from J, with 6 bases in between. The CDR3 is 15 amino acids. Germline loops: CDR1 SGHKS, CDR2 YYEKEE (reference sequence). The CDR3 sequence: CASSLGGANTGELFF. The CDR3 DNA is TGTGCCAGCAGCTTGGGCGGGGCGAACACCGGGGAGCTGTTTTTT.

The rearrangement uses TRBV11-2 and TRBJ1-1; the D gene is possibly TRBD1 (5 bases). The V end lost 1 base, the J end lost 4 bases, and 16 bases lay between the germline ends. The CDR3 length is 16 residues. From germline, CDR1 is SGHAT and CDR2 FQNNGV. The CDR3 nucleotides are TGTGCCAGCAGCTTAGTTATCATTGGGGGGAGCACTGAAGCTTTCTTT. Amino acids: CASSLVIIGGSTEAFF.

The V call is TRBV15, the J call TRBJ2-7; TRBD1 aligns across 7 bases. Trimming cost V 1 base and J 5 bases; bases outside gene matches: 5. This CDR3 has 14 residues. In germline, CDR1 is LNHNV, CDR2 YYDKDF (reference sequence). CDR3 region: CATSRGGGRNEQYF. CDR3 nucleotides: TGTGCCACCAGCAGAGGAGGGGGCAGAAACGAGCAGTACTTC.

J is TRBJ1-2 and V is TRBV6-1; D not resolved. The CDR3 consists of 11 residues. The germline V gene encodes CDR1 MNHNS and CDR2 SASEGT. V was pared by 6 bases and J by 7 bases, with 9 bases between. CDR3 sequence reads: CASRESRGYTF. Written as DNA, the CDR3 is TGTGCCAGCAGAGAAAGCCGTGGCTACACCTTC.

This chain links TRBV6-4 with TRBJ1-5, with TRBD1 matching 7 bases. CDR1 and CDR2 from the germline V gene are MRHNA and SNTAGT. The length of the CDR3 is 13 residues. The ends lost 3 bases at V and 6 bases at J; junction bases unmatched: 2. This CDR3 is CASSENRGQPQHF. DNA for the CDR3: TGTGCCAGCAGTGAAAACAGGGGTCAGCCCCAGCATTTT.